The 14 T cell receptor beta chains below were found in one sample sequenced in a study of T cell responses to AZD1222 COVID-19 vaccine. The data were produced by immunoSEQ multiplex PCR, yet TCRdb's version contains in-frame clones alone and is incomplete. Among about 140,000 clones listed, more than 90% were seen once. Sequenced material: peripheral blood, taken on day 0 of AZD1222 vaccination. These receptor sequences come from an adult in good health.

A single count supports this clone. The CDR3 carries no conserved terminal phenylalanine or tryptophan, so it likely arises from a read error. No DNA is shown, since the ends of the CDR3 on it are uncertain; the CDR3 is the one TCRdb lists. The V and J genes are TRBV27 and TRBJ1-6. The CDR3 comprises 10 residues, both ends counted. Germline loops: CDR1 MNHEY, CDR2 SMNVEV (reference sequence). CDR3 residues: CASSPQRRAE.

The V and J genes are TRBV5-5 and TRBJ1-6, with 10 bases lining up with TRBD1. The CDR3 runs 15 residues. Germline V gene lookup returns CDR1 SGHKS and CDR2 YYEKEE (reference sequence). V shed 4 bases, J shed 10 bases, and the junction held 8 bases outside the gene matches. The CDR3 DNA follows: TGTGCCAGCAGCGACCGGACAGGGGGGTCCTCACCCCTCCACTTT. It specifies CASSDRTGGSSPLHF.

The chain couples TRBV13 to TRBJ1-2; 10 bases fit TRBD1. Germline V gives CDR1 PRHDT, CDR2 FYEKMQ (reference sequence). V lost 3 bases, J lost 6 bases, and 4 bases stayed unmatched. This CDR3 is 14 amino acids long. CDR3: CASSFRDRGHGYTF. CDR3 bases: TGTGCCAGCAGCTTCCGGGACAGGGGCCATGGCTACACCTTC.

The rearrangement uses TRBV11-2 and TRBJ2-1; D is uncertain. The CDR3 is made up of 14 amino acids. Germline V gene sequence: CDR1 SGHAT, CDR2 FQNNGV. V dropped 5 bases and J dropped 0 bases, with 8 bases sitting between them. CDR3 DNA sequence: TGTGCCAGCAGCCTTCCGAGCTCCTACAATGAGCAGTTCTTC. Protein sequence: CASSLPSSYNEQFF.

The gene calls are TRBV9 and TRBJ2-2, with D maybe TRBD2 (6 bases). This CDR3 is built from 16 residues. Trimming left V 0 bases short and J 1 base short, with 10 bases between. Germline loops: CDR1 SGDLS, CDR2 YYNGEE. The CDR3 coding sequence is TGTGCCAGCAGCGTAGAGCTAGCGAGGAACACCGGGGAGCTGTTTTTT. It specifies CASSVELARNTGELFF.

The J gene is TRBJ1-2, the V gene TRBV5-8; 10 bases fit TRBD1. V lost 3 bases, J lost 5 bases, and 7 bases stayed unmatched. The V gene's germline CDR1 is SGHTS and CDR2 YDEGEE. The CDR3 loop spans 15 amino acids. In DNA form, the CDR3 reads TGTGCCAGCAGCTGGACCGGGACAGGGGTATATGGCTACACCTTC. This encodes CASSWTGTGVYGYTF.

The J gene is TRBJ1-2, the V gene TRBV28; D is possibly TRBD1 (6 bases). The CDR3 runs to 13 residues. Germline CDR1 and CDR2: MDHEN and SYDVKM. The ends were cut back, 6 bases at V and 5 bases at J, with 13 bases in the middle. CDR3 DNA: TGTGCCAGCAGCCTTGGGGGGCTTTATGGCTACACCTTC. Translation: CASSLGGLYGYTF.

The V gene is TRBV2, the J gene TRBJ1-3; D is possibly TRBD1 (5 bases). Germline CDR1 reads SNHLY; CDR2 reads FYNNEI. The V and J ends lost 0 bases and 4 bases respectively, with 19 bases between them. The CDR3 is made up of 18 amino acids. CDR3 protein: CASSEARSSGLWGNTIYF. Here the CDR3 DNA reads TGTGCCAGCAGTGAAGCGCGTTCTTCAGGGTTGTGGGGAAACACCATATATTTT.

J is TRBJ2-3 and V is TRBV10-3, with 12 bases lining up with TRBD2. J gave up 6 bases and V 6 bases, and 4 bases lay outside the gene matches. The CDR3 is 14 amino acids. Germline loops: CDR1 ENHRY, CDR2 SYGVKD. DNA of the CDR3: TGTGCCATCAGCGTGACTAGCGGGAGCGATACGCAGTATTTT. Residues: CAISVTSGSDTQYF.

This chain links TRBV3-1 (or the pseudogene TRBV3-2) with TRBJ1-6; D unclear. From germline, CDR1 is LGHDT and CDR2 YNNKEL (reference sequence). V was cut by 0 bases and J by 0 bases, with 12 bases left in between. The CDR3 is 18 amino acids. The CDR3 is CASSQDSKGLSYNSPLHF. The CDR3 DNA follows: TGTGCCAGCAGCCAAGATAGTAAAGGACTCTCCTATAATTCACCCCTCCACTTT.

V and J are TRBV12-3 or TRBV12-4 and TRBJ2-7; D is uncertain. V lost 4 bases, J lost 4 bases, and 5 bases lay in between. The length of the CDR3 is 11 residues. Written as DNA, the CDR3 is TGTGCCAGCAGTTCCGGATACGAGCAGTACTTC. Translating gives CASSSGYEQYF.

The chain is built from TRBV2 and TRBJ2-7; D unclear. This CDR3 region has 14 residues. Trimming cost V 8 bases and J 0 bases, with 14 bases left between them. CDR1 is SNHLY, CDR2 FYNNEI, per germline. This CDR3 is CASSWTESSYEQYF. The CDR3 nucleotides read TGTGCCAGCTCATGGACGGAAAGCTCCTACGAGCAGTACTTC. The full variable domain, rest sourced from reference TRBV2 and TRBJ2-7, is EPEVTQTPSHQVTQMGQEVILRCVPISNHLYFYWYRQILGQKVEFLVSFYNNEISEKSEIFDDQFSVERPDGSNFTLKIRSTKLEDSAMYFCASSWTESSYEQYFGPGTRLTVT.

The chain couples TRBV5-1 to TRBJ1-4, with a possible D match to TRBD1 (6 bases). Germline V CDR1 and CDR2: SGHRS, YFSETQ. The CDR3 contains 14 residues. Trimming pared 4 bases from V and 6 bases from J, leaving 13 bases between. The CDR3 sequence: CASSRGRNDEKLFF. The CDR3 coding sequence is TGCGCCAGCAGCCGGGGGCGAAACGATGAAAAACTGTTTTTT.

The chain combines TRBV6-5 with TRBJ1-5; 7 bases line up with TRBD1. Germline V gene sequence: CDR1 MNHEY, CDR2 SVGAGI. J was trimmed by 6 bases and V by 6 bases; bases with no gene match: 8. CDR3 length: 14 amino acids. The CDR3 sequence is CASSKTGDGQPQHF. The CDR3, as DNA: TGTGCCAGCAGCAAAACAGGGGATGGTCAGCCCCAGCATTTT.